This TCR beta chain is drawn from a study of response to subunit inactivated influenza vaccine. The CDR3 covers 15 residues. The ends were cut back, 5 bases at V and 4 bases at J, with 17 bases in the middle. Germline-derived CDR1 and CDR2 are SGHAT and FQNNGV. A single record per CDR3 protein comes from TCRdb applying MiXCR to the RT-PCR reads. The profile shows under 200,000 distinct CDR3 sequences, about 11% of them singletons. The chain carries TRBV11-2 and TRBJ1-1; a possible D gene is TRBD1 (6 bases). The source was non-naive T cells sorted from PBMCs, collected roughly 6 weeks after vaccination. The TCR comes from a man in his fifties or sixties who received an inactivated influenza vaccine. CDR3 coding DNA: TGTGCCAGCAGCGCCTTGGCGGGGGCGGGCACTGAAGCTTTCTTT. This gives the protein CASSALAGAGTEAFF.